Following are 28 T cell receptor beta chains from one sample sequenced in a study of shared clonotypes between healthy human individuals (dated by TCRdb to 2020 to 2021). CD8 naive samples consisted of CD45RO-negative cells that were positively selected for CCR7, yielding a CD45RA+CCR7+ population without TemRA cells. The library was generated by the immunoSEQ multiplex PCR assay. Imported from immuneACCESS, the table was reduced by TCRdb to in-frame sequences with V and J called. These copies leave out some clones; in studies compared against another copy, an unresolved V gene accounts for under half, and the cause of the remainder is not known. The sample includes about 2 million clones, with around 96% observed a single time. Of the sample, more than 0.9% is held by the ten largest clones. Sample: naive CD8+ T cells sorted from blood. This specimen's cell subset or site label, interpreted: CD45RA+CCR7+. All receptors derive from a man between 18 and 35 years old in good health.

This clone was seen just once. This chain links TRBV5-1 with TRBJ1-1; D ambiguous. V lost 1 base and J 0 bases, leaving 7 bases between the germline ends. The germline CDR1 and CDR2 sequences are SGHRS and YFSETQ. The CDR3 runs 14 residues. The CDR3 protein is CASSLTPMNTEAFF. CDR3 bases: TGCGCCAGCAGCTTGACACCCATGAACACTGAAGCTTTCTTT.

V gene TRBV11-3 combines with J gene TRBJ2-1; TRBD1 aligns across 8 bases. Germline CDR1 is SGHNT and CDR2 is YENEEA. The CDR3 sequence is 16 residues long. V was pared by 4 bases and J by 0 bases, with 5 bases of the junction left unmatched. Written as DNA, the CDR3 is TGTGCCAGCAGCTCAAACAGGGGGAGCTCCTACAATGAGCAGTTCTTC. Translated, it gives CASSSNRGSSYNEQFF.

In regard to this clone: This CDR3 is also generated by other DNA sequences in the sample. V gene TRBV6-5 combines with J gene TRBJ2-7; D not certain. V lost 5 bases, J lost 4 bases, and 6 bases lay in between. Germline CDR1 reads MNHEY; CDR2 reads SVGAGI. This CDR3 has 11 residues. Here the CDR3 reads CASSEGYEQYF. The CDR3 DNA sequence: TGTGCCAGCAGTGAAGGATACGAGCAGTACTTC.

The chain employs TRBV15 and TRBJ1-2; TRBD1 matches 10 bases. The length of the CDR3 is 17 residues. The germline CDR1 and CDR2 sequences are LNHNV and YYDKDF (reference sequence). V dropped 0 bases and J dropped 5; count of bases not matched to a gene: 9. The CDR3 sequence: CATSRDLGTGVSYGYTF. CDR3 nucleotide sequence: TGTGCCACCAGCAGAGATTTGGGGACAGGGGTTTCATATGGCTACACCTTC.

This clone was recorded only once. The chain combines TRBV18 with TRBJ2-4; D is unclear. Trimming took off 1 base at V and 1 base at J, with 14 bases between the two ends. This CDR3 spans 17 amino acids. Germline V lookup: CDR1 KGHSH, CDR2 LQKENI. The CDR3 DNA follows: TGTGCCAGCTCACCACGTACAGAGGAAGGTGCCAAAAACATTCAGTACTTC. Amino acids: CASSPRTEEGAKNIQYF. Supplemented by reference TRBV18 and TRBJ2-4, the full variable domain reads NAGVMQNPRHLVRRRGQEARLRCSPMKGHSHVYWYRQLPEEGLKFMVYLQKENIIDESGMPKERFSAEFPKEGPSILRIQQVVRGDSAAYFCASSPRTEEGAKNIQYFGAGTRLSVL.

The chain combines TRBV15 with TRBJ2-5; D is perhaps TRBD1 (5 bases). The germline V and J ends were trimmed by 0 bases and 2 bases, with 13 bases remaining between them. The CDR3 sequence is 16 residues long. Germline CDR1 LNHNV, CDR2 YYDKDF (reference sequence). The chain's CDR3 is CATSRDSTELQETQYF. In DNA form, the CDR3 reads TGTGCCACCAGCAGAGATTCGACAGAACTACAAGAGACCCAGTACTTC.

This chain links TRBV7-6 with TRBJ2-3, with 10 bases fitting TRBD2. CDR1 and CDR2 from the germline V gene are SGHVS and FNYEAQ. This CDR3 spans 17 amino acids. Losses at the gene ends were 2 bases for V and 0 bases for J; bases not matched to a gene: 5. CDR3 region: CASSLITSGKSTDTQYF. The CDR3 DNA reads TGTGCCAGCAGCTTAATTACTAGCGGGAAAAGCACAGATACGCAGTATTTT. Together with reference TRBV7-6 and TRBJ2-3, the CDR3 gives the full variable domain: GAGVSQSPRYKVTKRGQDVALRCDPISGHVSLYWYRQALGQGPEFLTYFNYEAQQDKSGLPNDRFSAERPEGSISTLTIQRTEQRDSAMYRCASSLITSGKSTDTQYFGPGTRLTVL.

This rearrangement joins TRBV5-6 to TRBJ2-7, with 10 bases aligning to TRBD2. The CDR3 sequence is 14 residues long. V trimming: 4 bases; J trimming: 3 bases; junction bases outside the gene matches: 4. Germline assignment: CDR1 SGHDT and CDR2 YYEEEE. For the CDR3, the DNA is TGTGCCAGCAGCACACTAGCGGGGAGCTACGAGCAGTACTTC. Translated, it gives CASSTLAGSYEQYF.

With regard to this clone: Other DNA sequences in this specimen translate into the identical CDR3. This chain uses TRBV10-3 with TRBJ2-7; D is uncertain. The CDR3 is 11 residues long. With 4 bases removed from V and 3 bases from J, the gap between germline ends came to 4 bases. In germline, CDR1 is ENHRY, CDR2 SYGVKD. The CDR3 loop is CAISGGYEQYF. DNA of the CDR3: TGTGCCATCAGTGGGGGCTACGAGCAGTACTTC.

This clone was seen more than once but under ten times. V is TRBV30 and J is TRBJ1-1, with D maybe TRBD1 (5 bases). V was trimmed by 0 bases and J by 4 bases, leaving 9 bases between them. In germline, CDR1 is GTSNPN, CDR2 SVGIG (reference sequence). The CDR3 runs to 13 residues. The CDR3 bases are TGTGCCTGGAGTGTAGGGGAGGTCACTGAAGCTTTCTTT. Translation gives CAWSVGEVTEAFF.

The V call is TRBV6-5, the J call TRBJ2-7; 8 bases fit TRBD1. From germline, CDR1 is MNHEY and CDR2 SVGAGI. CDR3 length: 13 residues. With V trimmed by 5 bases and J by 6 bases, 6 bases remained unmatched. CDR3 nucleotides: TGTGCCAGCAGTAAGCAGGGGGCGGGCGAGCAGTACTTC. Residues: CASSKQGAGEQYF.

This chain uses TRBV10-1 with TRBJ2-7, with D unclear. This CDR3 has 13 residues. V lost 4 bases and J lost 0, with 7 bases in between. Looked up from germline, CDR1 is WNHNN and CDR2 is SYGVQD (reference sequence). The CDR3: CASSGYNSYEQYF. CDR3 in DNA: TGCGCCAGCAGTGGTTACAACTCCTACGAGCAGTACTTC.

The CDR3: CSVVSDSGNTIYF. The CDR3 DNA reads as TGCAGCGTTGTCTCCGACTCTGGAAACACCATATATTTT. The gene calls are TRBV29-1 and TRBJ1-3; D gene ambiguous. V shed 4 bases and J shed 0 bases, with 7 bases lying between them. Germline CDR1 reads SQVTM; CDR2 reads ANQGSEA. This CDR3 has 13 residues.

The chain carries TRBV4-1 and TRBJ1-1; 7 bases agree with TRBD1. Per germline, CDR1 MGHRA and CDR2 YSYEKL. Trimming at V came to 4 bases and at J to 0 bases, leaving 5 bases not matched to a gene. The CDR3 spans 15 residues. CDR3 bases: TGCGCCAGCAGCCCCCGGGACAGCTTGAACACTGAAGCTTTCTTT. This translates into CASSPRDSLNTEAFF.

The chain employs TRBV5-4 and TRBJ1-2; perhaps TRBD1 as D (6 bases). V lost 0 bases to trimming and J lost 3 bases, with 9 bases between them. The CDR3 length is 14 residues. CDR1 SGHNT and CDR2 YYREEE come from the germline V gene (reference sequence). In DNA form, the CDR3 reads TGTGCCAGCAGCTTGGAGGCAGGGGACTATGGCTACACCTTC. It yields the protein CASSLEAGDYGYTF.

The CDR3 nucleotides read TGTGCCAGCAGCCGACTAGCGGGAGGTGAGAATGAGCAGTTCTTC. Translation gives CASSRLAGGENEQFF. The rearrangement joins TRBV6-5 to TRBJ2-1, with 13 bases identical to TRBD2. Germline values: CDR1 MNHEY, CDR2 SVGAGI. The CDR3 extends over 15 amino acids. J lost 7 bases, V lost 6 bases, and 6 bases had no gene match.

In nucleotides, the CDR3 is TGCGCCAGCAGCCCGCTCCCGGGACAGAAGACTGAACCGAATTGGGTTGATCGCGGCTACACCTTC. It is translated as CASSPLPGQKTEPNWVDRGYTF. The rearrangement links TRBV4-1 to TRBJ1-2, with 7 positions matching TRBD1. Germline V gene sequence: CDR1 MGHRA, CDR2 YSYEKL. V lost 4 bases, J lost 8 bases, and 34 bases stayed unmatched. The CDR3 loop spans 22 amino acids.

The chain joins TRBV7-2 to TRBJ2-5, with TRBD1 matching 7 bases. Losses at the gene ends were 4 bases for V and 0 bases for J; bases not matched to a gene: 11. The CDR3 is 17 residues long. Germline V CDR1 and CDR2: SGHTA, FQGNSA. In DNA form, the CDR3 reads TGTGCCAGCAGCTCCCTTACACAGGGGCCCGACCAAGAGACCCAGTACTTC. Translated: CASSSLTQGPDQETQYF.

J is TRBJ1-3 and V is TRBV27; D is unresolved. This CDR3 is 15 amino acids long. Germline V gene lookup returns CDR1 MNHEY and CDR2 SMNVEV (reference sequence). Between the trimmed V and J ends, which lost 2 bases and 1 base, there was a span of 9 bases. CDR3 sequence: CASSLGGGSGNTIYF. The CDR3 bases are TGTGCCAGCAGTTTAGGTGGCGGGTCTGGAAACACCATATATTTT.

The chain employs TRBV27 and TRBJ1-1; D remains unclear. The CDR3 runs to 15 residues. The germline V gene encodes CDR1 MNHEY and CDR2 SMNVEV (reference sequence). The V end lost 5 bases, the J end lost 0 bases, and 13 bases lay between the germline ends. The CDR3 DNA reads TGTGCCAGCAGTCTCAACCCACAGATGAACACTGAAGCTTTCTTT. Protein sequence: CASSLNPQMNTEAFF.

The count of this clone is one. Other DNA sequences within the sample encode an identical CDR3. The CDR3: CASSWTGNEQYF. DNA for the CDR3: TGTGCCAGCAGCTGGACAGGGAACGAGCAGTACTTC. The chain carries TRBV7-9 and TRBJ2-7; 8 bases line up with TRBD1. Germline V gives CDR1 SEHNR, CDR2 FQNEAQ (reference sequence). Trimming cost V 4 bases and J 5 bases; bases outside gene matches: 1. There are 12 residues in the CDR3.

In DNA form, the CDR3 reads TGTGCCAGCAGCTTAATGGACTGGGATACGCAGTATTTT. It codes for CASSLMDWDTQYF. This chain links TRBV5-6 with TRBJ2-3; D may be TRBD2 (5 bases). The CDR3 is 13 amino acids. With 2 bases removed from V and 6 bases from J, the gap between germline ends came to 10 bases. CDR1 and CDR2 (germline): SGHDT, YYEEEE.

Notes on this clone: The sample holds other DNA sequences that translate to the same CDR3. This sequence joins TRBV27 and TRBJ2-4; no reliable D call. The germline V and J ends were trimmed by 3 bases and 0 bases, with 9 bases remaining between them. The CDR3 runs to 15 residues. From germline, CDR1 is MNHEY and CDR2 SMNVEV (reference sequence). Written as DNA, the CDR3 is TGTGCCAGCAGTTTTGGCGGTCTAGCCAAAAACATTCAGTACTTC. It translates to CASSFGGLAKNIQYF.

This clone was counted only a few times. The V gene is TRBV4-1, the J gene TRBJ1-2; TRBD1 aligns across 7 bases. Looked up from germline, CDR1 is MGHRA and CDR2 is YSYEKL. The ends lost 2 bases at V and 4 bases at J; junction bases unmatched: 4. The CDR3 has 14 residues. CDR3 amino acids: CASSQPGTVYGYTF. In nucleotides, the CDR3 is TGCGCCAGCAGCCAACCCGGGACAGTCTATGGCTACACCTTC.

The chain couples TRBV9 to TRBJ2-1, with D tentatively TRBD2 (5 bases). Germline V lookup: CDR1 SGDLS, CDR2 YYNGEE. This CDR3 spans 14 amino acids. The V end was cut by 0 bases, the J end by 6 bases, with 10 bases between. The CDR3 DNA is TGTGCCAGCAGCGTAGATGGGAGTAGCAATGAGCAGTTCTTC. Its translation: CASSVDGSSNEQFF.

This chain joins TRBV4-1 and TRBJ2-7; D is perhaps TRBD1 or TRBD2 (5 bases each). The V end lost 3 bases, the J end lost 3 bases, and 12 bases lay between the germline ends. CDR3 length: 14 residues. CDR1 is MGHRA, CDR2 YSYEKL, per germline. The CDR3 bases are TGCGCCAGCAGCCAGGGGGACGGGTACTACGAGCAGTACTTC. Residues: CASSQGDGYYEQYF.

The chain links TRBV11-3 to TRBJ2-7; 12 bases line up with TRBD2. Trimming took 5 bases from V and 7 from J; bases not matched to a gene: 0. The CDR3 loop spans 12 amino acids. Per the germline V gene, CDR1 is SGHNT and CDR2 is YENEEA. CDR3 sequence (DNA): TGTGCCAGCAGCGGACTAGCGGGGGAGCAGTACTTC. Its translation is CASSGLAGEQYF.

This chain uses TRBV27 with TRBJ2-5, with unresolved D. The V gene lost 0 bases and the J gene lost 5 bases, with 10 bases spanning the gap. CDR1 is MNHEY, CDR2 SMNVEV, per germline (reference sequence). The CDR3 is 14 residues long. The CDR3 spells CASSLSVWAETQYF. In DNA form, the CDR3 reads TGTGCCAGCAGTTTATCAGTGTGGGCGGAGACCCAGTACTTC.